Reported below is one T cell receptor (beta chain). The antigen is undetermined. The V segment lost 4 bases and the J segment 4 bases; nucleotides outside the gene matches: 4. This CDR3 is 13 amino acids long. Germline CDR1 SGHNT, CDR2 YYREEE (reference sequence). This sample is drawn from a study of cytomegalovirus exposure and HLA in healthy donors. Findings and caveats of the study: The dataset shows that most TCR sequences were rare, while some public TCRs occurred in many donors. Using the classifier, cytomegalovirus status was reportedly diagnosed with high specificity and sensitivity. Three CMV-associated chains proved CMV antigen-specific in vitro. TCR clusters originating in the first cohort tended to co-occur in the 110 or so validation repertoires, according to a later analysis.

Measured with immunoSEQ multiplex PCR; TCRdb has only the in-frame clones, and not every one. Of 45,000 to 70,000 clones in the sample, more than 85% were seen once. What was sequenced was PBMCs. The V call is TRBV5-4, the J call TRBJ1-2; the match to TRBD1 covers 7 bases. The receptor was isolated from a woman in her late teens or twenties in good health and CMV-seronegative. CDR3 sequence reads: CASSARDSYGYTF. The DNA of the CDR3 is TGTGCCAGCAGCGCCCGGGACAGCTATGGCTACACCTTC.